What follows are 27 T cell receptor beta chains derived from one specimen sequenced in a study of type 1 regulatory T cells. Antigens for these TCRs are unknown. TCRdb analysed the reads with MiXCR anew, one entry per CDR3 protein. The table has roughly 68,000 distinct CDR3 sequences, 50% to 70% seen once. The sequenced material came from cultured T cells, either the whole culture or a sorted T cell fraction (not recorded which). The subset denotes: Tr1-enriched cell product generated in vitro against host alloantigens. The receptors stem from a human donor in good health.

The chain couples TRBV30 to TRBJ2-7; TRBD1 agrees at 8 bases. The CDR3 covers 13 residues. Germline CDR1 GTSNPN, CDR2 SVGIG (reference sequence). V shed 3 bases and J 6 bases; nucleotides not matched to a gene: 7. CDR3 loop: CAWSRSTGGEQYF. The CDR3, as DNA: TGTGCCTGGAGCCGTTCAACAGGGGGCGAGCAGTACTTC.

This clonotype was recorded once. The chain is built from TRBV5-6 and TRBJ1-1, with D possibly TRBD1 on 5 matching bases. Trimming stripped 4 bases from V and 4 bases from J, with 14 bases between. Germline values: CDR1 SGHDT, CDR2 YYEEEE. The CDR3 loop spans 14 amino acids. CDR3 DNA: TGTGCCAGCAGCCCGACAGTCCCGAGCACTGAAGCTTTCTTT. Its translation is CASSPTVPSTEAFF.

The chain has TRBV12-3 or TRBV12-4 and TRBJ2-7, with 10 bases aligning to TRBD1. The CDR3 runs 15 residues. V was clipped by 6 bases and J by 5 bases; unmatched bases: 10. The chain's CDR3 is CASSAPGQGKDEQYF. The CDR3 DNA reads as TGTGCCAGCAGCGCTCCGGGACAGGGGAAAGACGAGCAGTACTTC.

This sequence joins TRBV10-3 and TRBJ1-6, with TRBD1 identical over 7 bases. Germline CDR1 and CDR2: ENHRY and SYGVKD. The V gene end was trimmed by 2 bases and the J gene end by 9 bases; junction bases not matched to a gene: 13. This CDR3 is built from 17 residues. The CDR3, as DNA: TGTGCCATCAGTGAGAAAGACAGGGCCCCTGGAGGTTCACCCCTCCACTTT. This codes for CAISEKDRAPGGSPLHF.

Only a few counts were recorded for this clonotype. The chain uses TRBV19 and TRBJ2-1; 7 bases are a match to TRBD2. The CDR3 contains 15 residues. Trimming removed 5 bases from V and 2 bases from J; junction bases left unmatched: 6. Germline CDR1 and CDR2: LNHDA and SQIVND (reference sequence). The CDR3 spells CASSATSDPYNEQFF. The CDR3 nucleotides are TGTGCCAGTAGTGCAACTAGCGACCCCTACAATGAGCAGTTCTTC.

J is TRBJ1-5 and V is TRBV20-1; 7 bases align to TRBD1. Germline trimming cut 6 bases from V and 9 bases from J; bases unmatched to any gene: 11. The CDR3 contains 13 residues. Germline V CDR1 and CDR2: DFQATT, SNEGSKA (reference sequence). The DNA for the CDR3 is TGCAGTGCAACGGACAGGCCCTCCCGGCCCCAGCATTTT. Residues: CSATDRPSRPQHF.

This clonotype was seen only a few times. The CDR3 reads CASSLRLATDTQYF. DNA for the CDR3: TGCGCCAGCAGCTTGAGGCTAGCGACAGATACGCAGTATTTT. V usage is TRBV5-1 and J usage is TRBJ2-3; possibly TRBD2 for D (6 bases). The germline V gene encodes CDR1 SGHRS and CDR2 YFSETQ. The CDR3 has 14 residues. V lost 1 base to trimming and J lost 3 bases, with 9 bases between them.

The V call is TRBV19, the J call TRBJ1-1, with D possibly being TRBD1 (6 bases). The V end lost 9 bases, the J end lost 1 base, and 12 bases lay between the germline ends. Germline CDR1 is LNHDA and CDR2 is SQIVND (reference sequence). The CDR3 sequence is 13 residues long. This CDR3 is CASAGVRNTEAFF. The CDR3 nucleotides read TGTGCCAGCGCAGGGGTTCGGAACACTGAAGCTTTCTTT.

This clonotype was seen only a few times. The J gene is TRBJ1-1, the V gene TRBV10-2; TRBD1 might be the D (6 bases). Germline V gives CDR1 WSHSY, CDR2 SAAADI. The CDR3 length is 14 residues. The V end was cut by 3 bases, the J end by 1 base, with 9 bases between. The CDR3 DNA sequence: TGCGCCAGCAGTGAACAGGACAGGAACACTGAAGCTTTCTTT. This codes for CASSEQDRNTEAFF.

This chain links TRBV28 with TRBJ1-5; tentatively, D is TRBD1 (5 bases). This CDR3 is 14 amino acids long. Germline loops: CDR1 MDHEN, CDR2 SYDVKM. V was cut by 6 bases and J by 2 bases, with 11 bases left in between. The CDR3: CASSWDSGNQPQHF. CDR3 sequence (DNA): TGTGCCAGCAGCTGGGACTCAGGCAATCAGCCCCAGCATTTT.

This chain links TRBV20-1 with TRBJ1-1, with D possibly matching TRBD1 (6 bases). This CDR3 spans 14 amino acids. Trimming removed 5 bases from V and 0 bases from J, with 13 bases in between. Germline CDR1 is DFQATT and CDR2 is SNEGSKA (reference sequence). The CDR3 loop is CSALQGGLNTEAFF. In DNA form, the CDR3 reads TGCAGTGCTTTACAGGGAGGATTGAACACTGAAGCTTTCTTT.

The genes are TRBV3-1 and TRBJ2-3; 10 positions match TRBD1. The V and J ends lost 4 bases and 6 bases, in that order; junction bases with no gene match: 1. Germline CDR1 is LGHDT and CDR2 is YNNKEL (reference sequence). This CDR3 has 13 amino acids. The CDR3 sequence: CASSRQGADTQYF. The CDR3 coding sequence is TGTGCCAGCAGCCGACAGGGGGCTGATACGCAGTATTTT.

This clonotype was seen once. The rearrangement uses TRBV5-1 and TRBJ2-7; 8 positions match TRBD2. The V segment lost 1 base and the J segment 4 bases; nucleotides outside the gene matches: 7. CDR3 length equals 15 residues. Germline lookup yields CDR1 SGHRS and CDR2 YFSETQ. The CDR3 coding sequence is TGCGCCAGCAGCTTGTCCCCGGGAGGGATATACGAGCAGTACTTC. It yields the protein CASSLSPGGIYEQYF.

This chain uses TRBV29-1 with TRBJ2-4; no clear D. In germline, CDR1 is SQVTM, CDR2 ANQGSEA. The V end was cut by 3 bases, the J end by 7 bases, with 10 bases between. This CDR3 has 12 residues. CDR3 DNA: TGCAGCGTTGAGGACGCAGGTAACATTCAGTACTTC. Protein: CSVEDAGNIQYF.

This chain uses TRBV5-1 with TRBJ2-7; 8 bases line up with TRBD2. This CDR3 is 14 amino acids long. After removal of 2 bases from V and 3 bases from J, the junction contained 4 bases not matched to a gene. From germline, CDR1 is SGHRS and CDR2 YFSETQ. CDR3 in DNA: TGCGCCAGCAGCTTTAGCGGGACAAACTACGAGCAGTACTTC. This gives the protein CASSFSGTNYEQYF. Complete variable domain (other parts from reference TRBV5-1 and TRBJ2-7): KAGVTQTPRYLIKTRGQQVTLSCSPISGHRSVSWYQQTPGQGLQFLFEYFSETQRNKGNFPGRFSGRQFSNSRSEMNVSTLELGDSALYLCASSFSGTNYEQYFGPGTRLTVT.

The gene calls are TRBV10-3 and TRBJ1-1; D call uncertain. V was clipped by 0 bases and J by 1 base, with 3 bases between them. The CDR3 runs 13 residues. Per the germline V gene, CDR1 is ENHRY and CDR2 is SYGVKD. CDR3 DNA: TGTGCCATCAGTGAGTCGCGGAACACTGAAGCTTTCTTT. Protein: CAISESRNTEAFF.

The chain joins TRBV28 to TRBJ2-7; perhaps D is TRBD1 or TRBD2 (7 bases each). The length of the CDR3 is 15 residues. V lost 6 bases to trimming and J lost 5 bases, with 20 bases between them. CDR1 and CDR2 (germline): MDHEN, SYDVKM. This chain's CDR3 is CASRSGRQGGNEQYF. As DNA, the CDR3 is TGTGCCAGCAGGAGTGGGCGACAGGGAGGGAACGAGCAGTACTTC.

This sequence joins TRBV6-5 and TRBJ2-7; unclear D gene. The germline gives CDR1 MNHEY, CDR2 SVGAGI. V lost 6 bases to trimming and J lost 2 bases, with 11 bases between them. The CDR3 sequence is 13 residues long. The CDR3 coding sequence is TGTGCCAGCAGCCCCTCAATAACCTACGAGCAGTACTTC. This encodes CASSPSITYEQYF.

The chain joins TRBV13 to TRBJ2-3; 7 positions agree with TRBD2. Germline CDR1 reads PRHDT; CDR2 reads FYEKMQ (reference sequence). Unmatched junction bases numbered 12, after V lost 5 bases and J lost 4 bases. The CDR3 loop spans 16 amino acids. CDR3 nucleotides: TGTGCCAGCAGCCTTCGTAAGACTAGCAGCTCAGATACGCAGTATTTT. Its protein is CASSLRKTSSSDTQYF. Drawing the rest from reference TRBV13 and TRBJ2-3, the complete variable domain is AAGVIQSPRHLIKEKRETATLKCYPIPRHDTVYWYQQGPGQDPQFLISFYEKMQSDKGSIPDRFSAQQFSDYHSELNMSSLELGDSALYFCASSLRKTSSSDTQYFGPGTRLTVL.

The rearrangement uses TRBV20-1 and TRBJ2-1; TRBD2 agrees at 7 bases. Trimming at V came to 2 bases and at J to 10 bases, leaving 17 bases not matched to a gene. CDR1 is DFQATT, CDR2 SNEGSKA, per germline (reference sequence). There are 16 residues in the CDR3. CDR3 amino acids: CSARTQLATKEGEQFF. The CDR3 DNA follows: TGCAGTGCTAGAACACAACTAGCGACAAAGGAGGGGGAGCAGTTCTTC.

This chain connects TRBV4-3 to TRBJ2-2; possibly TRBD1 for D (6 bases). Trimming cost V 0 bases and J 6 bases, with 11 bases left between them. This CDR3 is 15 amino acids long. Germline lookup yields CDR1 LGHNA and CDR2 YSLEER. The CDR3 loop reads CASSQEGRGAGELFF. The CDR3, as DNA: TGCGCCAGCAGCCAAGAAGGCAGGGGTGCCGGGGAGCTGTTTTTT.

The CDR3 spells CASSPKGLNEQFF. The CDR3 region has the DNA TGTGCCAGCTCACCTAAGGGCCTAAATGAGCAGTTCTTC. The chain joins TRBV18 to TRBJ2-1; the D is unclear. The CDR3 covers 13 residues. Between the trimmed V and J ends, which lost 3 bases and 7 bases, there was a span of 10 bases. Germline values: CDR1 KGHSH, CDR2 LQKENI. The variable domain in full, with the rest retrieved from reference TRBV18 and TRBJ2-1, is NAGVMQNPRHLVRRRGQEARLRCSPMKGHSHVYWYRQLPEEGLKFMVYLQKENIIDESGMPKERFSAEFPKEGPSILRIQQVVRGDSAAYFCASSPKGLNEQFFGPGTRLTVL.

This chain connects TRBV7-2 to TRBJ2-5; TRBD2 matches at 9 bases. The junction had 9 bases not matched to a gene; V was cut back by 5 bases and J by 2 bases. Germline V gives CDR1 SGHTA, CDR2 FQGNSA. The CDR3 sequence is 16 residues long. The CDR3, as DNA: TGTGCCAGCAGCCCCCCGGGACTAGCTACACAAGAGACCCAGTACTTC. It codes for CASSPPGLATQETQYF.

This rearrangement joins TRBV20-1 to TRBJ2-1, with 11 nucleotides matching TRBD2. Germline V lookup: CDR1 DFQATT, CDR2 SNEGSKA (reference sequence). This CDR3 has 16 amino acids. Unmatched junction bases numbered 9, after V lost 2 bases and J lost 6 bases. The CDR3 nucleotides read TGCAGTGCTAGACGTTTAGCGGGAGGGCCGGTCAATGAGCAGTTCTTC. Amino acid sequence: CSARRLAGGPVNEQFF.

J is TRBJ2-1 and V is TRBV7-2; 9 bases line up with TRBD2. V was clipped by 7 bases and J by 3 bases; unmatched bases: 7. The CDR3 has 15 residues. The germline V gene has CDR1 SGHTA and CDR2 FQGNSA. CDR3 nucleotides: TGTGCCAGCAATGTGTGGACTAGCGACTACAATGAGCAGTTCTTC. Translated, it gives CASNVWTSDYNEQFF.

The table lists this clonotype with a few counts. CDR3 residues: CASSVTANTGELFF. CDR3 coding DNA: TGTGCCAGCAGTGTGACGGCTAACACCGGGGAGCTGTTTTTT. V usage is TRBV12-3 or TRBV12-4 and J usage is TRBJ2-2, with no clear D. V was trimmed by 5 bases and J by 2 bases, leaving 9 bases between them. CDR3 size: 14 residues.

This clonotype was seen only a few times. This chain links TRBV7-3 with TRBJ2-7; no clear D. Germline-derived CDR1 and CDR2 are SGHTA and FQGTGA. The germline V and J ends were trimmed by 0 bases and 6 bases, with 15 bases remaining between them. This CDR3 is 15 amino acids long. The CDR3 DNA sequence: TGTGCCAGCAGCTTAACCGGATCTATCTCGAGCGAGCAGTACTTC. It translates to CASSLTGSISSEQYF.